The 20 T cell receptor beta chains in this list originate from one sample, sequenced in a study of control samples from healthy donors and cancer patients. Sequencing used immunoSEQ multiplex PCR; TCRdb keeps in-frame clones, though not all of them. The sample includes some 120,000 clones, around 93% of them seen just once. Sequenced: blood. These receptors were collected from a man between 18 and 35 years old in good health.

The chain joins TRBV20-1 to TRBJ2-2, with 8 bases matching TRBD2. CDR3 length: 16 amino acids. In germline, CDR1 is DFQATT, CDR2 SNEGSKA (reference sequence). V was pared by 3 bases and J by 0 bases, with 6 bases of the junction left unmatched. The CDR3 region is CSASPSGGTNTGELFF. The CDR3 DNA follows: TGCAGTGCTAGTCCGAGCGGGGGTACGAACACCGGGGAGCTGTTTTTT.

This clone has just one count. The chain combines TRBV11-2 with TRBJ2-1, with unresolved D. The CDR3 has 16 amino acids. The germline gives CDR1 SGHAT, CDR2 FQNNGV. V lost 0 bases and J lost 2, with 11 bases in between. This CDR3 is CASSLDGRVAYNEQFF. In DNA form, the CDR3 reads TGTGCCAGCAGCTTAGATGGAAGGGTCGCCTACAATGAGCAGTTCTTC.

The chain recombines TRBV24-1 with TRBJ2-3; no reliable D call. The CDR3 length is 12 residues. Trimming left V 4 bases short and J 8 bases short, with 9 bases between. Germline V lookup: CDR1 KGHDR, CDR2 SFDVKD. CDR3 in DNA: TGTGCCACCAGTGAAATTGGGGTTACGCAGTATTTT. Its protein product is CATSEIGVTQYF.

The chain links TRBV14 to TRBJ1-2, with D possibly being TRBD1 (5 bases). Trimming took off 1 base at V and 8 bases at J, with 17 bases between the two ends. Germline V gene data show CDR1 as SGHDN and CDR2 as FVKESK. This CDR3 comprises 15 residues. The CDR3 sequence is CASSQGPDRPLGYTF. Here the CDR3 DNA reads TGTGCCAGCAGCCAAGGCCCCGACAGACCTCTGGGCTACACCTTC.

The chain carries TRBV12-1 and TRBJ1-5. TRBV12-1 is termed a pseudogene. This CDR3 contains 15 residues. The CDR3 here is CASTRMGGNNQPQHF. The CDR3 DNA is TGTGCCAGCACCCGTATGGGGGGAAACAATCAGCCCCAGCATTTT.

The V gene is TRBV5-6, the J gene TRBJ1-2; D remains ambiguous. CDR1 SGHDT and CDR2 YYEEEE come from the germline V gene. V dropped 5 bases and J dropped 4 bases, with 9 bases sitting between them. This CDR3 has 12 residues. Written as DNA, the CDR3 is TGTGCCAGCAGTTTTTCGATCTATGGCTACACCTTC. Protein product: CASSFSIYGYTF.

This chain uses TRBV3-1 (or the pseudogene TRBV3-2) with TRBJ1-2; D possibly corresponds to TRBD1 (5 bases). The CDR3 consists of 15 residues. Germline assignment: CDR1 LGHDT and CDR2 YNNKEL (reference sequence). Trimming pared 2 bases from V and 0 bases from J, leaving 10 bases between. CDR3 in amino acids: CASSQIDSTNYGYTF. DNA of the CDR3: TGTGCCAGCAGCCAAATTGACAGCACTAACTATGGCTACACCTTC.

The V call is TRBV11-3, the J call TRBJ2-1; 9 bases map to TRBD2. V was clipped by 0 bases and J by 6 bases; unmatched bases: 21. The CDR3 consists of 21 residues. Germline values: CDR1 SGHNT, CDR2 YENEEA. The CDR3 nucleotides read TGTGCCAGCAGCTTAGATCCGAGGGCTAGCGGGGCCACGGCAGGAATCAATGAGCAGTTCTTC. Translating it yields CASSLDPRASGATAGINEQFF.

The table lists this clone with a few counts. The genes are TRBV19 and TRBJ1-1; TRBD1 aligns across 8 bases. V dropped 3 bases and J dropped 4; count of bases not matched to a gene: 7. CDR1 and CDR2 (germline): LNHDA, SQIVND (reference sequence). CDR3 length: 15 amino acids. The CDR3 loop is CASSISAGGITEAFF. The CDR3 region has the DNA TGTGCCAGTAGTATCTCGGCAGGGGGCATCACTGAAGCTTTCTTT.

The chain recombines TRBV2 with TRBJ2-2, with TRBD2 matching 11 bases. With 8 bases clipped from V and 1 base from J, the junction kept 3 bases outside the gene matches. The CDR3 sequence is 15 residues long. The germline V gene has CDR1 SNHLY and CDR2 FYNNEI. CDR3 region: CASAGLAVNTGELFF. Here the CDR3 DNA reads TGTGCCAGCGCGGGACTAGCGGTGAACACCGGGGAGCTGTTTTTT.

The chain recombines TRBV7-6 with TRBJ1-1; D gene uncertain. In germline, CDR1 is SGHVS, CDR2 FNYEAQ. V lost 5 bases and J lost 4, with 14 bases in between. The CDR3 spans 14 residues. The CDR3 is CASSPELIGTEAFF. CDR3 sequence (DNA): TGTGCCAGCAGCCCCGAATTGATCGGCACTGAAGCTTTCTTT.

V usage is TRBV7-8 and J usage is TRBJ1-5; 8 bases match TRBD1. The CDR3 is 15 amino acids. Germline CDR1 SGHVS, CDR2 FQNEAQ. After removal of 5 bases from V and 4 bases from J, the junction contained 7 bases not matched to a gene. CDR3 residues: CASSPFRDRNQPQHF. The DNA of the CDR3 is TGTGCCAGCAGCCCTTTCCGGGACAGGAATCAGCCCCAGCATTTT.

The gene calls are TRBV10-3 and TRBJ2-7; no clear D gene. Germline V lookup: CDR1 ENHRY, CDR2 SYGVKD. This CDR3 is built from 11 residues. Trimming took 6 bases from V and 5 from J, leaving 8 bases between them. The CDR3 sequence: CAIRRSDEQYF. Here the CDR3 DNA reads TGTGCCATCAGAAGGAGCGACGAGCAGTACTTC.

The V and J genes are TRBV12-5 and TRBJ2-3; possible D gene TRBD1, 6 bases. CDR3 length equals 16 residues. V was cut by 5 bases and J by 6 bases, with 21 bases left in between. Germline V gives CDR1 LGHNT, CDR2 FRNRAP. The CDR3, as DNA: TGTGCTAGTGGTCTCTCCCTAAAGGGGGACGTTGATACGCAGTATTTT. Translating it yields CASGLSLKGDVDTQYF.

The V call is TRBV7-9, the J call TRBJ1-5; D might be TRBD1 (5 bases). The CDR3 length is 14 residues. V lost 1 base to trimming and J lost 4 bases, with 8 bases between them. Germline lookup yields CDR1 SEHNR and CDR2 FQNEAQ (reference sequence). The CDR3 reads CASSLGGQNQPQHF. The DNA for the CDR3 is TGTGCCAGCAGCTTAGGGGGCCAGAATCAGCCCCAGCATTTT.

The rearrangement joins TRBV4-1 to TRBJ1-5; no reliable D call. The germline CDR1 and CDR2 sequences are MGHRA and YSYEKL. Trimming removed 2 bases from V and 6 bases from J, with 14 bases in between. The CDR3 extends over 15 amino acids. CDR3 region: CASSQTDGRGQPQHF. The CDR3 DNA reads as TGCGCCAGCAGCCAAACCGACGGTCGGGGTCAGCCCCAGCATTTT.

The chain carries TRBV19 and TRBJ1-2, with a weak D call TRBD1 (6 bases). Germline CDR1 is LNHDA and CDR2 is SQIVND (reference sequence). This CDR3 has 15 residues. Deletions cut 1 base from V and 2 bases from J, with 11 bases between. CDR3 region: CASSIVSGANYGYTF. DNA of the CDR3: TGTGCCAGTAGTATAGTCTCAGGGGCGAACTATGGCTACACCTTC.

This clone is a singleton in its sample. The V and J genes are TRBV5-1 and TRBJ1-5, with D possibly being TRBD1 (5 bases). Per the germline V gene, CDR1 is SGHRS and CDR2 is YFSETQ. Trimming left V 2 bases short and J 0 bases short, with 9 bases between. The CDR3 spans 15 residues. CDR3 bases: TGCGCCAGCAGCTTTAACGGGGCTAGCAATCAGCCCCAGCATTTT. This gives the protein CASSFNGASNQPQHF.

The chain links TRBV19 to TRBJ2-3; D possibly matches TRBD1 or TRBD2 (5 bases each). Germline CDR1 and CDR2: LNHDA and SQIVND (reference sequence). The ends were cut back, 5 bases at V and 6 bases at J, with 18 bases in the middle. CDR3 length: 15 residues. In nucleotides, the CDR3 is TGTGCCAGTAGTGCCCCCGGGACCCCCTGGGATACGCAGTATTTT. Amino acids: CASSAPGTPWDTQYF.

V usage is TRBV5-4 and J usage is TRBJ1-1, with 9 bases aligning to TRBD1. With V trimmed by 4 bases and J by 0 bases, 4 bases remained unmatched. CDR1 and CDR2 (germline): SGHNT, YYREEE (reference sequence). This CDR3 is 15 amino acids long. CDR3 DNA sequence: TGTGCCAGCAGCGGAGACAGGGGGGTGAACACTGAAGCTTTCTTT. Encoded protein: CASSGDRGVNTEAFF.